The 8 T cell receptor beta chains reported below all come from one sample, sequenced in a study of T-cell memory formation after mild COVID-19. TCRdb passed the 5' RACE reads through MiXCR, listing each CDR3 protein once. Among hundreds of thousands of distinct CDR3 sequences listed, roughly a quarter were seen once. What was sequenced was PBMCs or a T cell subset sorted from them (not recorded which). The receptors were gathered from an adult woman who had mild COVID-19 (a few samples of this study predate the infection). Cell type and time point are not known.

CDR3 DNA sequence: TGCAGTGCTAGAGACTCGCGGAAGGGAGTAGGGACCCAGTACTTC. Translating gives CSARDSRKGVGTQYF. This chain links TRBV20-1 with TRBJ2-5, with a tentative D call TRBD2 (5 bases). Trimming took 0 bases from V and 7 from J, leaving 18 bases between them. Germline V gene lookup returns CDR1 DFQATT and CDR2 SNEGSKA (reference sequence). This CDR3 comprises 15 residues.

The genes are TRBV7-9 and TRBJ2-7, with TRBD2 matching 8 bases. Germline trimming cut 3 bases from V and 2 bases from J; bases unmatched to any gene: 6. In germline, CDR1 is SEHNR, CDR2 FQNEAQ (reference sequence). CDR3 length: 15 amino acids. The CDR3: CASSLRRGGTYEQYF. The CDR3, as DNA: TGTGCCAGCAGCTTGCGTCGGGGGGGAACCTACGAGCAGTACTTC.

The chain has TRBV20-1 and TRBJ2-7, with 8 nucleotides matching TRBD2. This CDR3 comprises 15 residues. The junction had 12 bases not matched to a gene; V was cut back by 2 bases and J by 6 bases. Germline CDR1 DFQATT, CDR2 SNEGSKA (reference sequence). The CDR3 bases are TGCAGTGCTAGACCCGTGGGGGTAGCGGGACGCGAGCAGTACTTC. Its translation: CSARPVGVAGREQYF.

V gene TRBV20-1 combines with J gene TRBJ2-7, with D possibly TRBD2 on 5 matching bases. V was pared by 6 bases and J by 1 base, with 13 bases between. The CDR3 consists of 13 residues. CDR1 DFQATT and CDR2 SNEGSKA come from the germline V gene (reference sequence). CDR3 nucleotides: TGCAGTGCGCCACTAGGTCGGTCCTACGAGCAGTACTTC. This gives the protein CSAPLGRSYEQYF.

V gene TRBV19 combines with J gene TRBJ1-6; maybe TRBD1 (6 bases). Trimming shortened V by 6 bases and J by 6 bases, and 9 bases separated the two germline ends. Germline assignment: CDR1 LNHDA and CDR2 SQIVND (reference sequence). The CDR3 is 13 residues long. The CDR3 DNA reads TGTGCCAGTAGGGTACAGGGTAATTCACCCCTCCACTTT. It encodes CASRVQGNSPLHF. The whole variable domain, filled in from reference TRBV19 and TRBJ1-6, reads DGGITQSPKYLFRKEGQNVTLSCEQNLNHDAMYWYRQDPGQGLRLIYYSQIVNDFQKGDIAEGYSVSREKKESFPLTVTSAQKNPTAFYLCASRVQGNSPLHFGNGTRLTVT.

At least ten counts were recorded for this clonotype. The chain carries TRBV4-1 and TRBJ1-1, with D maybe TRBD1 (5 bases). Germline lookup yields CDR1 MGHRA and CDR2 YSYEKL. Between the trimmed V and J ends, which lost 0 bases and 1 base, there was a span of 12 bases. There are 16 residues in the CDR3. DNA for the CDR3: TGCGCCAGCAGCCAAGATCCCGGGGGAACGAACACTGAAGCTTTCTTT. It specifies CASSQDPGGTNTEAFF.

This clonotype came up a few times. The chain has TRBV20-1 and TRBJ1-5; D may be TRBD1 (6 bases). The CDR3 runs to 17 residues. Trimming shortened V by 3 bases and J by 2 bases, and 20 bases separated the two germline ends. Germline V gene lookup returns CDR1 DFQATT and CDR2 SNEGSKA (reference sequence). CDR3 DNA sequence: TGCAGTGCTAGCTCCTACGGGGGGGGCTCGGGCAATCAGCCCCAGCATTTT. Amino acid sequence: CSASSYGGGSGNQPQHF.

The chain carries TRBV4-1 and TRBJ2-5, with 7 bases matching TRBD2. V trimming: 1 base; J trimming: 4 bases; junction bases outside the gene matches: 9. The germline CDR1 and CDR2 sequences are MGHRA and YSYEKL. The CDR3 runs 16 residues. The CDR3 sequence is CASSQVGAGLGETQYF. CDR3 DNA sequence: TGCGCCAGCAGCCAAGTAGGAGCGGGGTTGGGAGAGACCCAGTACTTC.